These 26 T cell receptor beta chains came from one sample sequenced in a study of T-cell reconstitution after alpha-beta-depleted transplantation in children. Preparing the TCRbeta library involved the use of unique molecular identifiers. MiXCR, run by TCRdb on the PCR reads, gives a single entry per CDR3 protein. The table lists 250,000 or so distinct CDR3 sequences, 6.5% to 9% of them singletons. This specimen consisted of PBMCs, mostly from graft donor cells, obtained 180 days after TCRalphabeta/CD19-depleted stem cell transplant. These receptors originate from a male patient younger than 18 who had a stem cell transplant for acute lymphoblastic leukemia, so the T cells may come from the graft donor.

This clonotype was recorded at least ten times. The CDR3 reads CASSPRGGNGELFF. CDR3 DNA sequence: TGTGCCAGCAGCCCCCGGGGGGGGAACGGGGAGCTGTTTTTT. The chain couples TRBV7-2 to TRBJ2-2; 8 nucleotides line up with TRBD2. The CDR3 runs to 14 residues. V shed 5 bases, J shed 7 bases, and the junction held 6 bases outside the gene matches. Germline V lookup: CDR1 SGHTA, CDR2 FQGNSA.

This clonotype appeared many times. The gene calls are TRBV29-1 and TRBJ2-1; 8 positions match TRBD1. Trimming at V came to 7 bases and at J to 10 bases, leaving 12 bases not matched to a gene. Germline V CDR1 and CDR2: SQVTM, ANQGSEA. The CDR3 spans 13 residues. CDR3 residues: CSAQTNRDREQFF. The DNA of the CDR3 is TGCAGCGCTCAGACCAACCGGGACAGGGAGCAGTTCTTC.

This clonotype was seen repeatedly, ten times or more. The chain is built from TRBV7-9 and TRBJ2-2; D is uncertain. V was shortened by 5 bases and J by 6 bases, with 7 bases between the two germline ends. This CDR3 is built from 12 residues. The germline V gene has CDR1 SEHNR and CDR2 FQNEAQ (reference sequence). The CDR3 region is CASSQPAGELFF. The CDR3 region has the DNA TGTGCCAGCAGCCAACCGGCCGGGGAGCTGTTTTTT.

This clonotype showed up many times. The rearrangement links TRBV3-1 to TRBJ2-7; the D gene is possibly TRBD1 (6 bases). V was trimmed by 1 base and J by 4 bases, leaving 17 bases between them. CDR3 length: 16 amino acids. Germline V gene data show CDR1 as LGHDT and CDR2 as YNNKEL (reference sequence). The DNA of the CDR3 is TGTGCCAGCAGCCAAGCGAGGAGACAGGCTGGGTACGAGCAGTACTTC. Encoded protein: CASSQARRQAGYEQYF.

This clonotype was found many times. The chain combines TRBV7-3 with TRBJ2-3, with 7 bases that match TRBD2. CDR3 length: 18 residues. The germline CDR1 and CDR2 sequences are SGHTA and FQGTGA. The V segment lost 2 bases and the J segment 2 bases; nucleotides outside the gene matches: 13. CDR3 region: CASSLWGSSGGFTDTQYF. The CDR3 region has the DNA TGTGCCAGCAGCTTATGGGGCTCTAGCGGAGGGTTCACAGATACGCAGTATTTT. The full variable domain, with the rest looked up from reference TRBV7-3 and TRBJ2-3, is GAGVSQTPSNKVTEKGKYVELRCDPISGHTALYWYRQSLGQGPEFLIYFQGTGAADDSGLPNDRFFAVRPEGSVSTLKIQRTERGDSAVYLCASSLWGSSGGFTDTQYFGPGTRLTVL.

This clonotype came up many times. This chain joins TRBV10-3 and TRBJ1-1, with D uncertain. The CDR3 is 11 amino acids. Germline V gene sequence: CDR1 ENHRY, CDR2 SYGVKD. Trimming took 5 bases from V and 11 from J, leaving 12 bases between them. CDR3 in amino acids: CAISRGLGAFF. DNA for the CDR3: TGTGCCATCAGTCGTGGACTTGGGGCTTTCTTT.

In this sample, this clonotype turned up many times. CDR3 nucleotide sequence: TGCGCCAGCAGCCAAGTAAGACAGCCCTACTACGAGCAGTACTTC. Amino acids: CASSQVRQPYYEQYF. The genes are TRBV4-3 and TRBJ2-7, with D perhaps TRBD1 (5 bases). CDR3 size: 15 residues. Germline CDR1 and CDR2: LGHNA and YSLEER. Trimming shortened V by 1 base and J by 3 bases, and 13 bases separated the two germline ends.

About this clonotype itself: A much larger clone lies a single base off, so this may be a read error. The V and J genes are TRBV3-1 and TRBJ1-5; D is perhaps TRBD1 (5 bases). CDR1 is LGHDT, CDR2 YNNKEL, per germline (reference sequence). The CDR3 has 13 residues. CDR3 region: CASSQEGAQPQNF. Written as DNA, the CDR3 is TGTGCCAGCAGCCAAGAAGGGGCTCAGCCCCAGAATTTT.

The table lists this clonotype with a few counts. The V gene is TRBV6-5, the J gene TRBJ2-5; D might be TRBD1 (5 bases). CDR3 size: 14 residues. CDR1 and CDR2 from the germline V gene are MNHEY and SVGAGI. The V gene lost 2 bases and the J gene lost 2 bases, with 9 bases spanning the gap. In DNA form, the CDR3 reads TGTGCCAGCAGTTACGTGGCAGGGCAAGAGACCCAGTACTTC. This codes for CASSYVAGQETQYF.

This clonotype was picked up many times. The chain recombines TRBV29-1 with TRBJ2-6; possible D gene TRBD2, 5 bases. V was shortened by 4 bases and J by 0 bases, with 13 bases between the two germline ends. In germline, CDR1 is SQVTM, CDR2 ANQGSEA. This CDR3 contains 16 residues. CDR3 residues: CSVGETFFSGANVLTF. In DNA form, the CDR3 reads TGCAGCGTTGGGGAGACCTTTTTCTCTGGGGCCAACGTCCTGACTTTC.

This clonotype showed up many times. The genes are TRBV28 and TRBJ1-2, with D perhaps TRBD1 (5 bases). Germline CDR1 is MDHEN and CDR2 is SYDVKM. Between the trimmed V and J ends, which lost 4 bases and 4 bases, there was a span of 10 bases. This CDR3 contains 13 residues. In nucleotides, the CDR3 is TGTGCCAGCAGTTCTGACAGAGTCTATGGCTACACCTTC. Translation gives CASSSDRVYGYTF.

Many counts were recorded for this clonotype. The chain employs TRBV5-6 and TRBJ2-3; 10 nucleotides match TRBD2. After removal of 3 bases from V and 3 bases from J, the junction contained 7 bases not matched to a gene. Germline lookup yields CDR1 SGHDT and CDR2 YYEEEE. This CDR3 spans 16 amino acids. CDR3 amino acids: CASSSGTSAGTDTQYF. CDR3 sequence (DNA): TGTGCCAGCAGCTCCGGGACTAGCGCTGGAACAGATACGCAGTATTTT.

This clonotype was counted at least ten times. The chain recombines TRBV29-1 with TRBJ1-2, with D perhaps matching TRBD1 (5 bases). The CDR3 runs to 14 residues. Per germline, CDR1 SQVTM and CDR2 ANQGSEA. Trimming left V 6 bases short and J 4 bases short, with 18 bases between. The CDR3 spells CSVTPPGTFYGYTF. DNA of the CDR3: TGCAGCGTGACCCCCCCCGGGACCTTCTATGGCTACACCTTC. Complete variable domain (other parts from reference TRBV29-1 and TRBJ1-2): SAVISQKPSRDICQRGTSLTIQCQVDSQVTMMFWYRQQPGQSLTLIATANQGSEATYESGFVIDKFPISRPNLTFSTLTVSNMSPEDSSIYLCSVTPPGTFYGYTFGSGTRLTVV.

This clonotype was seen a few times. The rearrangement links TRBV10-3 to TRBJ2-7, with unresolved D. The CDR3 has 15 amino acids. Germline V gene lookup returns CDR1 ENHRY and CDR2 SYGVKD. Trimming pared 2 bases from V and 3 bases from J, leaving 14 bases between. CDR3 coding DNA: TGTGCCATCAGTGAGACAAAAGGCCTAGGCTACGAGCAGTACTTC. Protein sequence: CAISETKGLGYEQYF.

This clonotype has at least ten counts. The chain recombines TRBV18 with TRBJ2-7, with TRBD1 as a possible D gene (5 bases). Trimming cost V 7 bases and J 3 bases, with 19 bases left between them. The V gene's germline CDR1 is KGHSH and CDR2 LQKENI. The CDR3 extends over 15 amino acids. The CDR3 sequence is CASFPRQGPIYEQYF. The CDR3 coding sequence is TGTGCCAGCTTCCCACGGCAGGGCCCTATCTACGAGCAGTACTTC.

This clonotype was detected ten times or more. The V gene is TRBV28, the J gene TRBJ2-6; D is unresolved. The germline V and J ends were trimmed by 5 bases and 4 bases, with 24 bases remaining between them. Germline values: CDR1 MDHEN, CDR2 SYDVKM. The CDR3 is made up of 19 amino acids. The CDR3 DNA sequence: TGTGCCAGCAGTCCCCCAAAGCGACGGAACTCTCGGGGGGCCAACGTCCTGACTTTC. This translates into CASSPPKRRNSRGANVLTF.

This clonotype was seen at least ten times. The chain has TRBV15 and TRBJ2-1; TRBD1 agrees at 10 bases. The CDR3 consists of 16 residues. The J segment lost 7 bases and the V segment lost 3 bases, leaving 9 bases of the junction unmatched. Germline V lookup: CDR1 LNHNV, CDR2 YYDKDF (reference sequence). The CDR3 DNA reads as TGTGCCACCAGCAGGCTACCGGGACAGGGGCGGAATGAGCAGTTCTTC. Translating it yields CATSRLPGQGRNEQFF. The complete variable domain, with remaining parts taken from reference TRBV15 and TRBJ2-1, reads DAMVIQNPRYQVTQFGKPVTLSCSQTLNHNVMYWYQQKSSQAPKLLFHYYDKDFNNEADTPDNFQSRRPNTSFCFLDIRSPGLGDTAMYLCATSRLPGQGRNEQFFGPGTRLTVL.

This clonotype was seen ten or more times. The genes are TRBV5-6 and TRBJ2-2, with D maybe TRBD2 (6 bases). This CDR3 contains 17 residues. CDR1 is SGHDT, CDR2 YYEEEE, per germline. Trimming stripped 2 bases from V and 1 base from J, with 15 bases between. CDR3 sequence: CASSFTTGTQNTGELFF. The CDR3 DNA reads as TGTGCCAGCAGCTTTACGACCGGGACTCAGAACACCGGGGAGCTGTTTTTT.

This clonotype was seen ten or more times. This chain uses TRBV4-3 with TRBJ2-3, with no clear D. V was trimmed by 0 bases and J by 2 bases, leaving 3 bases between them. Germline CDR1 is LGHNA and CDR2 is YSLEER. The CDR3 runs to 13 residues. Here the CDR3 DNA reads TGCGCCAGCAGCCAAGATCTCACAGATACGCAGTATTTT. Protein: CASSQDLTDTQYF.

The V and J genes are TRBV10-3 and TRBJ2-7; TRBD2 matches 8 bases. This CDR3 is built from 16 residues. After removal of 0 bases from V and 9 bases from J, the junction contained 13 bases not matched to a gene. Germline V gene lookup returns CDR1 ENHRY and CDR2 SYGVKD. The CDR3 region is CAISESPSGSRMWQYF. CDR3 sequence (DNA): TGTGCCATCAGTGAGTCGCCCAGCGGGAGTCGAATGTGGCAGTACTTC.

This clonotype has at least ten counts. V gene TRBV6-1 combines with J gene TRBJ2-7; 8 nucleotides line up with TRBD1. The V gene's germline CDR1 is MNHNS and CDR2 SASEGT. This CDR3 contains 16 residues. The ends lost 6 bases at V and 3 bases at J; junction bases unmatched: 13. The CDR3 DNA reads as TGTGCCAGCAGCCGGGACAGGCACCCACCGGGCTACGAGCAGTACTTC. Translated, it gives CASSRDRHPPGYEQYF.

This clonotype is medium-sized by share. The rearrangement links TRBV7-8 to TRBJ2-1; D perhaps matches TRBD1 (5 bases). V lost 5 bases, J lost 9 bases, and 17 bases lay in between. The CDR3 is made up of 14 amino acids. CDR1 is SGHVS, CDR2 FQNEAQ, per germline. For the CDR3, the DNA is TGTGCCAGCAGCGCAAAGGGGTTGTGGGGTGAGCAGTTCTTC. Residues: CASSAKGLWGEQFF. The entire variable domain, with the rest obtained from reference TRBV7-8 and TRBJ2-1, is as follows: GAGVSQSPRYKVAKRGQDVALRCDPISGHVSLFWYQQALGQGPEFLTYFQNEAQLDKSGLPSDRFFAERPEGSVSTLKIQRTQQEDSAVYLCASSAKGLWGEQFFGPGTRLTVL.

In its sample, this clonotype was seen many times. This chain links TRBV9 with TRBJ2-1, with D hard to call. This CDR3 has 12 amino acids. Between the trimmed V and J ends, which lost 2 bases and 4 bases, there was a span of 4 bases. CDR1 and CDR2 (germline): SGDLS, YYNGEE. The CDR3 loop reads CASSVGYNEQFF. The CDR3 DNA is TGTGCCAGCAGCGTTGGATACAATGAGCAGTTCTTC.

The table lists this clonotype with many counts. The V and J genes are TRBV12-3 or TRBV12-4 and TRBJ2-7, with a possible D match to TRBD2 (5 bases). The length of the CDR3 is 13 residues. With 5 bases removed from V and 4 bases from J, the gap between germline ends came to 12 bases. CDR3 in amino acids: CASSPRVLYEQYF. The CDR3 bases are TGTGCCAGCAGTCCGAGGGTCTTGTACGAGCAGTACTTC.

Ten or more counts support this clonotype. The CDR3 protein is CSARDPGRATDTQYF. CDR3 bases: TGCAGTGCTAGAGATCCGGGCAGGGCTACAGATACGCAGTATTTT. The chain recombines TRBV20-1 with TRBJ2-3; a possible D gene is TRBD1 (5 bases). Germline V gene lookup returns CDR1 DFQATT and CDR2 SNEGSKA (reference sequence). The V end lost 0 bases, the J end lost 3 bases, and 13 bases lay between the germline ends. This CDR3 spans 15 amino acids.

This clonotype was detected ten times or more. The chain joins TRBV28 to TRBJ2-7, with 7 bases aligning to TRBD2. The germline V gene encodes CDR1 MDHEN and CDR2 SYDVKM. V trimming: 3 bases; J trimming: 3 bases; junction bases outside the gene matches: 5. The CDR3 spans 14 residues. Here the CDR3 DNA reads TGTGCCAGCAGTTTCCCAAGCGGGATCTACGAGCAGTACTTC. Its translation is CASSFPSGIYEQYF.